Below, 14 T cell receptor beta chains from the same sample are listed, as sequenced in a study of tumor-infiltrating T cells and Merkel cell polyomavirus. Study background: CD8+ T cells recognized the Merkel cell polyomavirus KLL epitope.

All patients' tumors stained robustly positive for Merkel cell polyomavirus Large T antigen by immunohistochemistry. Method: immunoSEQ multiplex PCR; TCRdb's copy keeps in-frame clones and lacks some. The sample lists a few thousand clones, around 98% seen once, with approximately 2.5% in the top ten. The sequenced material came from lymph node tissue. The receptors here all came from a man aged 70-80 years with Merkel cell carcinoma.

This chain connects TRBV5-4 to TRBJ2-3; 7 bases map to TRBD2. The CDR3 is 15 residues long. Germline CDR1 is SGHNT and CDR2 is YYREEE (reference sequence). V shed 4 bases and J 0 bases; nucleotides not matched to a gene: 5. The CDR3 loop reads CASSPGGGSTDTQYF. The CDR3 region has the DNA TGTGCCAGCAGCCCGGGGGGAGGTAGCACAGATACGCAGTATTTT.

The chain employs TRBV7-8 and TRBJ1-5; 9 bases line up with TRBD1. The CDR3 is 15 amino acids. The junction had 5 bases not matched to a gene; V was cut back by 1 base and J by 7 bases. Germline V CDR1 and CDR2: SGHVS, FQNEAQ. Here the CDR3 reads CASSLETGGGQPQHF. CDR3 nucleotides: TGTGCCAGCAGCTTAGAGACAGGGGGAGGACAGCCCCAGCATTTT.

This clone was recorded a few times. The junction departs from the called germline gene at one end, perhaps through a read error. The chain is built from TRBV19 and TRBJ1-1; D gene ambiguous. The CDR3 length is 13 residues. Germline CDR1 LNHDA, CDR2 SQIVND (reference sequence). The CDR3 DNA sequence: TGTGCCAGTAGCCTGCTTGGTTACACAGAAGCTTTCTTT. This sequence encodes CASSLLGYTEAFF.

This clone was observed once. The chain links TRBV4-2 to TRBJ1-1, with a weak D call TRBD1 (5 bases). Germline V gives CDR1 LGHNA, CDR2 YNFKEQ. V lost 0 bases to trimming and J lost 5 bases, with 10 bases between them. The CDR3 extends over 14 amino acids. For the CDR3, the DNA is TGTGCCAGCAGCCAAGATCGGGGGGTAACTGAAGCTTTCTTT. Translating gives CASSQDRGVTEAFF.

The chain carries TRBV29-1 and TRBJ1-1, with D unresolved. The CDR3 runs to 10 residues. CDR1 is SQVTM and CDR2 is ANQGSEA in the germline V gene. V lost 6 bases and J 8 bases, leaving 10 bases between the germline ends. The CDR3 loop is CSVIVSEAFF. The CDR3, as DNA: TGCAGCGTGATCGTGAGCGAAGCTTTCTTT.

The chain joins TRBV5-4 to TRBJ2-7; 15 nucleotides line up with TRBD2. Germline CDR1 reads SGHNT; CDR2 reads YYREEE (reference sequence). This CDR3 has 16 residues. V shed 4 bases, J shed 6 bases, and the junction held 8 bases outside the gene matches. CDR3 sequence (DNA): TGTGCCAGCAGCACGGGACTAGCGGGAGGTGTAGGCGAGCAGTACTTC. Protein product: CASSTGLAGGVGEQYF.

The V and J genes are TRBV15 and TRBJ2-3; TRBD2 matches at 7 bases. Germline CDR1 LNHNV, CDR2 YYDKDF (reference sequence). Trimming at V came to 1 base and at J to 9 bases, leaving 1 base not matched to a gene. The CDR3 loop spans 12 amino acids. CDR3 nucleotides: TGTGCCACCAGCAGAGTGGGACTAACGCAGTATTTT. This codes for CATSRVGLTQYF.

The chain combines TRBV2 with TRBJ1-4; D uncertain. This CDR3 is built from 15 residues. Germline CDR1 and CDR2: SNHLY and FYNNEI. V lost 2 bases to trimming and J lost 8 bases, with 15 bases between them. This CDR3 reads CASSELPGSEEKLFF. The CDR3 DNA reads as TGTGCCAGCAGTGAACTCCCCGGGTCTGAAGAAAAACTGTTTTTT.

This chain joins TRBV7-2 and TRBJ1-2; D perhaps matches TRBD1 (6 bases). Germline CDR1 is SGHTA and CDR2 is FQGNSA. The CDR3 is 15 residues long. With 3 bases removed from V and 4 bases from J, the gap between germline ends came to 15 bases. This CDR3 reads CASSLTGRTLYGYTF. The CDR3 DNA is TGTGCCAGCAGCTTGACAGGCCGTACTCTCTATGGCTACACCTTC.

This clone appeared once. The CDR3, as DNA: TGTGCCAGCAGTTACGGGCCGGGGGGGGAAAAACTGTTTTTT. It translates to CASSYGPGGEKLFF. The J gene is TRBJ1-4, the V gene TRBV6-6, with D perhaps TRBD1 (5 bases). The CDR3 spans 14 residues. V was trimmed by 2 bases and J by 8 bases, leaving 12 bases between them. Germline CDR1 MNHNY, CDR2 SVGAGI (reference sequence).

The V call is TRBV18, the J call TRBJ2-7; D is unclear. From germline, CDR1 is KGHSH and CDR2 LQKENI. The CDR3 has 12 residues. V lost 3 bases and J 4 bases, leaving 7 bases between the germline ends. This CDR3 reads CASSPAQYEQYF. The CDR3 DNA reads TGTGCCAGCTCACCGGCACAATACGAGCAGTACTTC.

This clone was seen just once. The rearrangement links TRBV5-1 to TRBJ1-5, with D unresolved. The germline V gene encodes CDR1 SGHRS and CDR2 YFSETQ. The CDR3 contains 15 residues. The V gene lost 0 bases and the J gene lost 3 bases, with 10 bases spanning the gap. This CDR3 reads CASSLGESFNQPQHF. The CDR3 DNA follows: TGCGCCAGCAGCTTGGGAGAATCGTTCAATCAGCCCCAGCATTTT.

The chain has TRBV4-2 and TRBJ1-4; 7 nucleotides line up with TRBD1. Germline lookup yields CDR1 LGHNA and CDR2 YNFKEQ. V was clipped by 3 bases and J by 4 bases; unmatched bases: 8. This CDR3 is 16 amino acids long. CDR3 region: CASSQRQGALNEKLFF. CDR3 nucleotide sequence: TGTGCCAGCAGCCAGAGACAGGGTGCGCTTAATGAAAAACTGTTTTTT.

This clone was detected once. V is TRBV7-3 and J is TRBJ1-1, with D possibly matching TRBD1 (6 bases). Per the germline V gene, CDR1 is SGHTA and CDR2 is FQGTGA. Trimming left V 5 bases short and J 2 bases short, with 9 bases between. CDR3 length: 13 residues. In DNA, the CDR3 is TGTGCCAGCAGCAAAGGGGGAAACACTGAAGCTTTCTTT. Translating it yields CASSKGGNTEAFF.